This entry features one T cell receptor (beta chain) sequence. The clone's antigen remains unknown. Nothing much larger sits one base from this clone, and base qualities are not available. Library method: the immunoSEQ multiplex PCR assay. A mixture of 60 forward primers for TCR Vbeta segments and 13 reverse primers for TCR Jbeta segments was used in the multiplex PCR. The CDR3 region of rearranged TCR beta genes was amplified from genomic DNA by a multiplex PCR assay. The Illumina HiSeq System was used to sequence the amplified TCR beta libraries as 87-base-pair reads. From the authors' description of their analysis: A later analysis tallied approximately 87 million unique TCR beta chains across the 610 or so repertoires, and about 12 million of those chains were shared by two or more donors. To remove PCR and sequencing errors, raw reads were error-corrected and collapsed into unique sequences using a nearest-neighbor algorithm that merged closely related sequences. To assign V, D and J gene segments, CDR3 sequences were aligned to IMGT reference sequences. For a sequence to be retained, a match of at least six nucleotides was required to both a V gene segment and a J gene segment. Rearrangements were classified as productive when the CDR3 lacked stop codons and remained in frame with V and J, and all other rearrangements were classified as non-productive. CDR3 was defined according to IMGT convention as the region running from the second conserved V-encoded cysteine to the conserved J-encoded phenylalanine. In an earlier analysis of around 540 of the donors, sequences lacking an unambiguous match to a single V gene segment were excluded. In an earlier analysis of several hundred of the donors, V segments were called functional above 56.7% productive rearrangements and were called segregating when the between-donor standard deviation exceeded 5%. To diagnose cytomegalovirus status from the catalog of TCR beta chain sequences, a statistical classification framework was built. In a later analysis, V and J genes were assigned by comparing TCR nucleotide sequences against IMGT/GENE-DB human TR gene sequences. The TCRdist pipeline was used in a later analysis to assign CDR3 sequences and most-parsimonious VDJ recombination scenarios. In a later analysis, each TCR beta chain was defined by its CDR3 amino acid sequence together with its V-gene family, and reads lacking a unique V-gene family were excluded. A later analysis removed 592 highly shared, low-generation-probability nucleotide sequences to deal with suspected cross-contamination and a sequencing artifact. In a later analysis, a clonal expansion index was calculated for each public chain from normalized within-repertoire ranks of inferred template counts. In a later analysis, generation probabilities were computed with a VDJ recombination model fitted to out-of-frame rearrangements, and the resulting probabilities were checked against IGoR. In a later analysis, TCR-TCR, TCR-HLA and TCR-CMV co-occurrence was scored with hypergeometric tests, and a repertoire-size bias correction was applied to TCR pairs. False discovery rates were estimated in a later analysis by permuting HLA or CMV assignments 20 times. In a later analysis, co-occurring TCRs were grouped using DBSCAN, with TCRdist sequence similarity added in when clustering inside HLA-allele-positive subsets. Co-occurrence clustering excluded repertoires with fewer than 30,000 or more than 120,000 public chains, plus five with anomalous nucleotide sharing. Not all clones reach the TCRdb copy of this immuneACCESS table, which keeps in-frame sequences only. Checked studies attribute under half of the gap to unresolved V genes and leave the rest unexplained. That table is the source of V, J and clone size, and D and trimming were worked out from the DNA. Across this sample there are some 150,000 clones, with about 65% seen only once. Under 3.5% of the sample goes to the ten largest clones.

The cohort comprised approximately 700 healthy bone marrow donors. All cohort members were sampled while nominally healthy, although unrecorded immune exposures were likely present. The donor was CMV seronegative and was included in the group of several hundred seronegative cohort members. Each donor provided a peripheral blood sample, and peripheral blood mononuclear cells were used for TCR beta sequencing. The Qiagen DNeasy Blood Extraction Kit was used to extract genomic DNA from the blood cell samples. This sample stems from a study of cytomegalovirus exposure and HLA in healthy donors (TCRdb year 2017). Concerning the study at large: According to an earlier analysis of 587 of the donors, about 170 million T cells yielded over 90 million unique TCR beta sequences and approximately 300 Gb of sequence data. About 300 gigabases of sequencing data and approximately 85 million unique TCR sequences were included in an early release covering about 700 HLA-typed donors. Of the approximately 400 genotyped donors, less than 90% were placed in the genetic ancestry cluster associated with self-reported Caucasian donors. The study was designed to test whether signatures of past pathogen exposure could be identified by cataloging public T cell receptors. The study profiled the T cell repertoires of some 610 subjects by immunosequencing and related them to cytomegalovirus serostatus. Besides the first cohort of roughly 700 subjects, a separate validation cohort made up of 120 different subjects was used. High-throughput TCR immunosequencing, statistical association of individual TCRs with disease status, and machine learning were combined to predict cytomegalovirus infection status. To study patterns of TCR occurrence, a later analysis re-analyzed previously published TCR beta repertoires from 700 or so donors and added high-resolution HLA genotyping. The later analysis used no new phenotypic data to find candidate immune exposures, relying instead on TCR beta sequences and their occurrence across donors. An earlier analysis of nearly 600 of the donors applied high-throughput TCR beta sequencing to assess whether each TCR beta V gene segment acted as functional or pseudogenic. Alongside the repertoire data, information on donor age, sex, ethnicity and CMV serostatus was compiled. A later genetic analysis took genome-wide SNP genotypes for about 55% of the roughly 670 donors and used that subset as a discovery cohort. Every repertoire in the discovery cohort had been generated on one and the same sequencing platform. HLA typing covered class I and class II loci at four-digit resolution. The number of typed donors differed by locus: roughly 620-640 for A, B, C, DRB1 and DQB1; 500 to 550 for DQA1; around 610 for DPA1; and around 450 for DPB1. Roughly 5 DR-DQ haplotypes were treated as single units for association and clustering because of strong linkage in the cohort. Among around 400 genotyped donors of the cohort, an average of approximately 240,000 unique TCR beta nucleotide sequences was sequenced per donor, of which about 19% were non-productive.

Overall study outcomes, separate from this receptor: The 87-base-pair reads could not distinguish some IMGT-functional V segments, including TRBV6-2 and TRBV6-3, so those segments were excluded. In a later genetic analysis, a missense DCLRE1C variant was associated with V-gene and J-gene trimming of TCR beta chains, and the association was replicated in an independent cohort. In both the original and validation cohorts, the classifier was reported to diagnose cytomegalovirus status with high specificity and sensitivity. In a later analysis, HLA-associated TCR beta chains were found to be more clonally expanded and to have lower generation probabilities than equally common non-associated chains. A further reported finding was that TCR beta sequences accurately predicted the HLA-A and HLA-B alleles for most subjects in the first cohort. While some public TCRs were present in many individuals, most TCR sequences turned up only very rarely across donors. Broadly in line with IMGT annotations, most TCR beta V segments showed up in productive rearrangements about 87% or about 30% of the time in an earlier analysis of some 590 of the donors. When HLA alleles, especially DR and DQ, strongly co-occurred, attributing TCR associations to individual alleles was difficult. The authors suggested that the approach could potentially be extended to other disease states and immunological phenotypes. Immune exposure information for the cohort was limited to CMV serostatus. A cluster of highly shared sequence variants was judged likely to represent a technical artifact of the sequencing pipeline. The study gave a list of about 160 TCR beta chains associated with cytomegalovirus. According to a later analysis, TCR association rates differed among HLA loci, with DRB1 alleles showing the most associated TCRs and HLA-C alleles showing the fewest. According to a later analysis, most CMV-associated TCR beta chains appeared to be HLA-restricted, and the HLA associations seemed to be driven largely by CMV exposure. A later analysis reported that several top co-occurrence clusters appeared linked to parvovirus B19, influenza, CMV and Epstein-Barr virus. Three of the identified cytomegalovirus-associated TCR beta chains were confirmed in vitro to be specific for cytomegalovirus antigens. Because counts were too low, fewer than 20 rarely observed V segments, including chromosome 9 orphons, were excluded from the earlier analysis of roughly 580 of the donors. Because HLA typing was missing for some donors at each locus, association tests included only the typed subset. Correlated functional status among segregating V segments might reflect linkage disequilibrium, but an unknown experimental factor could not be ruled out. Only TCR beta chains were sequenced in this cohort, and the absence of alpha or paired-chain data limited detectable features. Compared with the roughly 670-donor mean, donors in an Asian-associated ancestry cluster had fewer N-insertions in productive TCRs, according to a later genetic analysis. At a false discovery rate of 0.05, a later analysis linked around 15,000 TCR beta sequences to specific HLA alleles. The presence/absence analyses assumed that sequencing depth was roughly uniform across donors, and that assumption may not be true.

The CDR3, cysteine through phenylalanine, is 16 amino acids long. Solely the CDR3 DNA is kept, with 48 bases framed from the first base. CDR1 and CDR2 (ENHRY, SYGVKD) derive from the germline V gene. The germline V and J ends show losses of 3 bases and 4 bases respectively, and no gene match explains 5 bases of the junction. Input material: PBMCs. The V and J segments used are TRBV10-3 and TRBJ2-2; 10 of the junction bases match TRBD2. The source of this sequence is a woman aged 25 to 39 in good health and CMV-seronegative. The sequenced DNA: TGTGCCATCAGTGACCCCGGACTAGCGGCCACCGGGGAGCTGTTTTTT. Its protein reads: CAISDPGLAATGELFF.